This T cell receptor beta chain came from a study of blood T cell repertoires in COVID-19. The wider study: Both acute and convalescent COVID-19 samples were obtained from the United States, Italy and Spain. PBMCs, B-cell-depleted T cells, or T cells were the source of the cDNA or gDNA that made up the material.

Seattle patient enrollment occurred during active infection, with longitudinal follow-up thereafter. V gave up 0 bases and J gave up 7 bases, with 7 bases separating them. This CDR3 has 13 amino acids. The germline CDR1 and CDR2 sequences are ENHRY and SYGVKD. TCRdb's copy holds only in-frame clones and misses some; the assay was immunoSEQ multiplex PCR. The sample lists just over 300,000 clones; roughly 90% were seen once. Sequenced input: peripheral blood. The rearrangement uses TRBV10-3 and TRBJ2-1; TRBD1 is a possible D gene (5 bases). This TCR was sampled from a woman in her twenties or thirties with COVID-19, enrolled during active disease. CDR3 sequence (DNA): TGTGCCATCAGTGAGTCGCAGGGTAATGAGCAGTTCTTC. This gives the protein CAISESQGNEQFF.